Listed below are T cell receptor beta chains from one sample, sequenced in a study of cytomegalovirus exposure and HLA in healthy donors. Generated by immunoSEQ multiplex PCR, the TCRdb table keeps only in-frame clones and is missing some. The repertoire table contains tens of thousands of clones. What was sequenced was PBMCs. The receptors come from a woman aged 25 to 39 in good health and CMV-seronegative. CDR3s include the opening cysteine and the closing phenylalanine or tryptophan. Fields, in order: V gene, D gene, J gene, CDR3 DNA, CDR3 protein. The D gene is left open where the match is weak.

TRBV15	TRBD2	TRBJ2-7	TGTGCCACCAGCAGTCTAGCGGGCCACTACGAGCAGTACTTC	CATSSLAGHYEQYF
TRBV7-9	.	TRBJ1-5	TGTGCCAGCAGCTTGGACATAGATAGCAATCAGCCCCAGCATTTT	CASSLDIDSNQPQHF
TRBV6-5	.	TRBJ2-2	TGTGCCACTACGCGGAGATCGGGCACCGGGGAGCTGTTTTTT	CATTRRSGTGELFF
TRBV2	.	TRBJ2-7	TGTGCCAGCAGTGTCGGGGGCGAGCAGTACTTC	CASSVGGEQYF
TRBV29-1	TRBD2	TRBJ2-7	TGCAGCGTAGTTGGACTAGCGGGGTCGAGCTCCTACGAGCAGTACTTC	CSVVGLAGSSSYEQYF
TRBV6-5	.	TRBJ1-5	TGTGCCAGCAGTTATGGGGCGGCTCACCCCCAGCATTTT	CASSYGAAHPQHF
TRBV7-8	.	TRBJ2-2	TGTGCCAGCAGCTTTCTAGCGAACACCGGGGAGCTGTTTTTT	CASSFLANTGELFF
TRBV29-1	.	TRBJ1-1	TGCAGCGTTGGTTGGGGCTCTGAAGCTTTCTTT	CSVGWGSEAFF
TRBV5-6	TRBD1	TRBJ2-7	TGTGCCAGCAGCTGGACTGGGACAGGGGGTACTCGGGAGCAGTACTTC	CASSWTGTGGTREQYF
TRBV27	.	TRBJ2-1	TGTGCCAGCAGTTTGCTCCCCAGGGGTCGCAATGAGCAGTTCTTC	CASSLLPRGRNEQFF
TRBV5-1	.	TRBJ1-4	TGCGCCAGCAGCCTGGGATTGGGAGACTCTAATGAAAAACTGTTTTTT	CASSLGLGDSNEKLFF
TRBV6-6	.	TRBJ1-2	TGTGCCAGCAGTTACGCCCCCCCGGGGTTGCTTGGTGGCTACACCTTC	CASSYAPPGLLGGYTF
TRBV19	TRBD1	TRBJ1-6	TGTGCCAGTAGTCCGAGACCGGGACAGAATTCACCCCTCCACTTT	CASSPRPGQNSPLHF
TRBV15	.	TRBJ1-2	TGTGCCACCAGCAGAGATCGGAGAATTAACTATGGCTACACCTTC	CATSRDRRINYGYTF
TRBV5-6	TRBD1	TRBJ1-2	TGTGCCAGCAGCCTTATATCCGGGACAGGGGGTAATGGCTACACCTTC	CASSLISGTGGNGYTF
TRBV18	.	TRBJ1-1	TGTGCCAGCTCATCACTGCCTGAGACTGAAGCTTTCTTT	CASSSLPETEAFF
TRBV7-9	.	TRBJ2-2	TGTGCCAGCAGCTCCCGCTCTGGCGGGACGAACACCGGGGAGCTGTTTTTT	CASSSRSGGTNTGELFF
TRBV27	.	TRBJ1-1	TGTGCCAGCACTCCGAGCGGGGGGAACACTGAAGCTTTCTTT	CASTPSGGNTEAFF
TRBV28	TRBD1	TRBJ2-7	TGTGCCAGCAGACACCGGGACAGGGGGACTTACGAGCAGTACTTC	CASRHRDRGTYEQYF
TRBV7-8	TRBD2	TRBJ2-7	TGTGCCAGCAGCTTAGCGCCCTGGGATAGCGGGGCATACGAGCAGTACTTC	CASSLAPWDSGAYEQYF
TRBV2	.	TRBJ1-1	TGTGCCAGCAGGACGCTGAGGGTGAACACTGAAGCTTTCTTT	CASRTLRVNTEAFF
TRBV9	TRBD1	TRBJ1-2	TGTGCCAGCAGCCCCCTGGACAGGGACTATGGCTACACCTTC	CASSPLDRDYGYTF
TRBV30	.	TRBJ2-1	TGTGCCTGGAGTGTAGGGGCGTTCTTCCCCTACAATGAGCAGTTCTTC	CAWSVGAFFPYNEQFF
TRBV25-1	TRBD1	TRBJ1-1	TGTGCCAGTACCGCCGGGACAGTGAACACTGAAGCTTTCTTT	CASTAGTVNTEAFF
TRBV18	.	TRBJ1-1	TGTGCCAGCTCAGTCGGGCAGGGAGGGACTGAAGCTTTCTTT	CASSVGQGGTEAFF
TRBV7-8	TRBD1	TRBJ2-5	TGTGCCAGCAGCCGGGACAGACAAGAGACCCAGTACTTC	CASSRDRQETQYF
TRBV7-2	.	TRBJ1-2	TGTGCCAGCAGCCCGACAGAGCGAAACTATGGCTACACCTTC	CASSPTERNYGYTF
TRBV4-1	.	TRBJ2-1	TGCGCCAGCAGCCCTCCAGGGTATGAGCAGTTCTTC	CASSPPGYEQFF
TRBV4-2	TRBD1	TRBJ1-6	TGTGCCAGCAGCCAGATTAGCGGACAGGGTGATTCACCCCTCCACTTT	CASSQISGQGDSPLHF
TRBV19	TRBD1	TRBJ2-7	TGTGCCAGTAGTATCAACAGGGGGATGGCCGAGCAGTACTTC	CASSINRGMAEQYF
TRBV5-1	.	TRBJ1-1	TGCGCCAGCAGCTCTTCCTTGAACACTGAAGCTTTCTTT	CASSSSLNTEAFF
TRBV5-1	TRBD2	TRBJ2-1	TGCGCCAGCAGCTTGGAAGGGGGACTAGCGGGAGTGGGGGAGCAGTTCTTC	CASSLEGGLAGVGEQFF
TRBV6-1	TRBD1	TRBJ1-5	TGTGCCAGCACGGGACAGCTCAATCAGCCCCAGCATTTT	CASTGQLNQPQHF
TRBV5-5	.	TRBJ1-3	TGTGCCAGCAGCCCGAGCTCTGGAAACACCATATATTTT	CASSPSSGNTIYF
TRBV27	TRBD1	TRBJ1-6	TGTGCCAGCAAGACAGGGAATAATTCACCCCTCCACTTT	CASKTGNNSPLHF
TRBV6-5	.	TRBJ1-6	TGTGCCAGCAGTTACAGAGGAAATTCACCCCTCCACTTT	CASSYRGNSPLHF
TRBV19	TRBD1	TRBJ2-7	TGTGCCAGTAGTCGAACAGGGGGATCCTACGAGCAGTACTTC	CASSRTGGSYEQYF
TRBV29-1	TRBD1	TRBJ2-5	TGCAGCGTCGGGACAGCCCAAGAGACCCAGTACTTC	CSVGTAQETQYF
TRBV18	.	TRBJ1-3	TGTGCCAGCTCACCACCTTTCGTCGGGTCTGGAAACACCATATATTTT	CASSPPFVGSGNTIYF
TRBV29-1	TRBD1	TRBJ2-7	TGCAGCGTCGGGACAGGGATTTACGAGCAGTACTTC	CSVGTGIYEQYF
TRBV5-1	TRBD1	TRBJ1-1	TGCGCCAGCAGCGTTGCAGGGGGTTCGAACACTGAAGCTTTCTTT	CASSVAGGSNTEAFF